A single sample is the source of the 22 T cell receptor beta chains below, sequenced in a study of monozygotic twins with cystic fibrosis. Measured with immunoSEQ multiplex PCR; TCRdb has only the in-frame clones, and not every one. The repertoire holds 30,000 or so clones, with approximately 92% as singletons. Sequenced input: blood. These receptor sequences come from a girl aged 2 to 9 with cystic fibrosis.

J is TRBJ1-6 and V is TRBV4-2; D gene unclear. The CDR3 has 15 amino acids. V was trimmed by 0 bases and J by 9 bases, leaving 12 bases between them. Germline V gene lookup returns CDR1 LGHNA and CDR2 YNFKEQ. The CDR3 DNA reads as TGTGCCAGCAGCCAAGATCGGATCCTTGGTTCACCCCTCCACTTT. Translated: CASSQDRILGSPLHF.

The DNA for the CDR3 is TGTGCCAGCAGCGTTACAGGGTGGGGGAGTAATTCACCCCTCCACTTT. Its translation is CASSVTGWGSNSPLHF. The chain carries TRBV7-6 and TRBJ1-6; TRBD1 might be the D (6 bases). There are 16 residues in the CDR3. With 5 bases removed from V and 6 bases from J, the gap between germline ends came to 17 bases. The V gene's germline CDR1 is SGHVS and CDR2 FNYEAQ.

The chain uses TRBV27 and TRBJ2-4; the D gene is possibly TRBD1 (5 bases). From germline, CDR1 is MNHEY and CDR2 SMNVEV (reference sequence). Trimming removed 5 bases from V and 0 bases from J, with 8 bases in between. This CDR3 is 14 amino acids long. The CDR3 is CASSQGLAKNIQYF. CDR3 coding DNA: TGTGCCAGCAGTCAGGGTCTAGCCAAAAACATTCAGTACTTC.

The chain is built from TRBV5-1 and TRBJ1-1, with D possibly matching TRBD1 (5 bases). Trimming removed 1 base at V and 0 bases at J, with 10 bases between. The CDR3 has 15 residues. Germline V lookup: CDR1 SGHRS, CDR2 YFSETQ. The CDR3 loop is CASSLSGRVNTEAFF. In DNA, the CDR3 is TGCGCCAGCAGCTTGTCGGGCAGGGTGAACACTGAAGCTTTCTTT.

The chain employs TRBV30 and TRBJ1-5; the D gene is possibly TRBD1 (5 bases). The CDR3 consists of 14 residues. Per the germline V gene, CDR1 is GTSNPN and CDR2 is SVGIG (reference sequence). Trimming removed 0 bases at V and 4 bases at J, with 10 bases between. CDR3 sequence: CAWSVPWGNQPQHF. The CDR3 bases are TGTGCCTGGAGTGTACCTTGGGGGAATCAGCCCCAGCATTTT.

The gene calls are TRBV6-5 and TRBJ2-3; D may match TRBD1 or TRBD2 (5 bases each). The CDR3 is made up of 15 amino acids. Germline CDR1 reads MNHEY; CDR2 reads SVGAGI. Trimming shortened V by 6 bases and J by 8 bases, and 21 bases separated the two germline ends. CDR3 loop: CASRKPGTPSGTQYF. Written as DNA, the CDR3 is TGTGCCAGCAGAAAACCCGGGACCCCTTCGGGTACGCAGTATTTT.

The chain has TRBV2 and TRBJ1-1; 7 bases match TRBD1. The CDR3 is made up of 14 amino acids. Germline V lookup: CDR1 SNHLY, CDR2 FYNNEI. The V gene end was trimmed by 6 bases and the J gene end by 3 bases; junction bases not matched to a gene: 7. CDR3 in amino acids: CASRQGFGDTEAFF. The CDR3 region has the DNA TGTGCCAGCAGACAGGGGTTTGGTGACACTGAAGCTTTCTTT. Complete variable domain (other parts from reference TRBV2 and TRBJ1-1): EPEVTQTPSHQVTQMGQEVILRCVPISNHLYFYWYRQILGQKVEFLVSFYNNEISEKSEIFDDQFSVERPDGSNFTLKIRSTKLEDSAMYFCASRQGFGDTEAFFGQGTRLTVV.

This clone has just one count. Within the sample, other DNA sequences also encode this same CDR3. The chain carries TRBV11-3 and TRBJ2-1, with TRBD2 matching over 9 bases. After removal of 1 base from V and 3 bases from J, the junction contained 4 bases not matched to a gene. Germline lookup yields CDR1 SGHNT and CDR2 YENEEA. The CDR3 is 16 residues long. This CDR3 is CASSLGGTSSYNEQFF. In DNA form, the CDR3 reads TGTGCCAGCAGCTTAGGCGGGACTAGCAGCTACAATGAGCAGTTCTTC.

This rearrangement joins TRBV18 to TRBJ2-7; D is unclear. This CDR3 spans 14 amino acids. The germline V gene encodes CDR1 KGHSH and CDR2 LQKENI. V was clipped by 3 bases and J by 3 bases, with 12 bases between them. The CDR3 DNA reads as TGTGCCAGCTCACCGGATAGGGATCACTACGAGCAGTACTTC. It encodes CASSPDRDHYEQYF.

The chain couples TRBV28 to TRBJ1-1; D possibly corresponds to TRBD1 (5 bases). CDR3 length equals 16 residues. Trimming removed 1 base from V and 5 bases from J, with 17 bases in between. The germline gives CDR1 MDHEN, CDR2 SYDVKM. CDR3 loop: CASSLSSGGGATEAFF. The CDR3 DNA reads as TGTGCCAGCAGTTTATCTAGCGGGGGTGGAGCTACTGAAGCTTTCTTT.

The CDR3 loop reads CSAGTGSSYEQYF. The CDR3 DNA is TGCAGCGCCGGGACAGGATCCTCCTACGAGCAGTACTTC. This chain connects TRBV29-1 to TRBJ2-7; 8 bases match TRBD1. Germline CDR1 reads SQVTM; CDR2 reads ANQGSEA. The J segment lost 0 bases and the V segment lost 7 bases, leaving 5 bases of the junction unmatched. This CDR3 comprises 13 residues.

The chain uses TRBV4-2 and TRBJ2-3, with 7 bases lining up with TRBD2. CDR3 size: 15 residues. Unmatched junction bases numbered 4, after V lost 1 base and J lost 3 bases. Per germline, CDR1 LGHNA and CDR2 YNFKEQ. CDR3 bases: TGTGCCAGCAGCCAAGCTGCGGGAGAAACAGATACGCAGTATTTT. It is translated as CASSQAAGETDTQYF.

This sequence joins TRBV15 and TRBJ2-5; the match to TRBD1 covers 9 bases. Germline CDR1 and CDR2: LNHNV and YYDKDF (reference sequence). The CDR3 covers 14 residues. Trimming at V came to 4 bases and at J to 3 bases, leaving 3 bases not matched to a gene. The CDR3 loop is CATSTGQGEETQYF. The CDR3 DNA sequence: TGTGCCACCAGCACGGGACAGGGAGAAGAGACCCAGTACTTC.

The V gene is TRBV19, the J gene TRBJ1-4; D is possibly TRBD1 (6 bases). CDR3 length: 14 residues. The V gene lost 3 bases and the J gene lost 7 bases, with 12 bases spanning the gap. Germline V CDR1 and CDR2: LNHDA, SQIVND (reference sequence). CDR3 nucleotide sequence: TGTGCCAGTAGTATTTTCCGCAGGGGTGAAAAACTGTTTTTT. Amino acid sequence: CASSIFRRGEKLFF.

The chain has TRBV19 and TRBJ2-2; D gene unclear. V was shortened by 8 bases and J by 1 base, with 8 bases between the two germline ends. Germline CDR1 and CDR2: LNHDA and SQIVND (reference sequence). This CDR3 contains 13 residues. CDR3 DNA sequence: TGTGCCAGTGGGCGGCTGAACACCGGGGAGCTGTTTTTT. Translating gives CASGRLNTGELFF.

This chain links TRBV7-6 with TRBJ1-3; D call uncertain. This CDR3 is built from 15 residues. The germline gives CDR1 SGHVS, CDR2 FNYEAQ. Trimming took 5 bases from V and 0 from J, leaving 11 bases between them. As DNA, the CDR3 is TGTGCCAGCAGCACCACGGATTCCTCTGGAAACACCATATATTTT. Protein product: CASSTTDSSGNTIYF.

V gene TRBV27 combines with J gene TRBJ2-1; D is perhaps TRBD1 (6 bases). V was trimmed by 1 base and J by 3 bases, leaving 10 bases between them. CDR3 length equals 15 residues. CDR1 is MNHEY and CDR2 is SMNVEV in the germline V gene (reference sequence). This CDR3 is CASSLLQGNYNEQFF. As DNA, the CDR3 is TGTGCCAGCAGTTTATTACAGGGCAACTACAATGAGCAGTTCTTC.

The chain joins TRBV7-8 to TRBJ1-1, with D possibly being TRBD1 (5 bases). Trimming pared 2 bases from V and 1 base from J, leaving 8 bases between. Germline CDR1 SGHVS, CDR2 FQNEAQ. There are 14 residues in the CDR3. The CDR3 protein is CASSLQGPNTEAFF. For the CDR3, the DNA is TGTGCCAGCAGCTTACAGGGACCGAACACTGAAGCTTTCTTT.

The rearrangement links TRBV23-1 to TRBJ2-6; 7 bases fit TRBD1. TRBV23-1 is an ORF for which the function is uncertain. The CDR3 totals 17 residues. V was clipped by 6 bases and J by 2 bases; unmatched bases: 10. The CDR3 bases are TGCGCCAGCAGCCTCCGGGACAGCTGCACTGGGGCCAACGTCCTGACTTTC. Amino acids: CASSLRDSCTGANVLTF.

The chain employs TRBV4-1 and TRBJ1-5; D not resolved. This CDR3 is 14 amino acids long. V lost 1 base, J lost 5 bases, and 9 bases lay in between. Germline loops: CDR1 MGHRA, CDR2 YSYEKL. The CDR3, as DNA: TGCGCCAGCAGCCAAGTAGGCACTCATCAGCCCCAGCATTTT. It encodes CASSQVGTHQPQHF.

V gene TRBV7-2 combines with J gene TRBJ1-4; the match to TRBD1 covers 9 bases. V lost 11 bases to trimming and J lost 7 bases; unmatched junction nucleotides: 8. Germline CDR1 and CDR2: SGHTA and FQGNSA. This CDR3 has 13 amino acids. CDR3 in DNA: TGTGCCTCCTCCGGGACAGGGCTTGAAAAACTGTTTTTT. Its translation is CASSGTGLEKLFF.

This chain links TRBV9 with TRBJ2-5, with 12 bases lining up with TRBD1. This CDR3 is built from 16 residues. Looked up from germline, CDR1 is SGDLS and CDR2 is YYNGEE. The V segment lost 4 bases and the J segment 2 bases; nucleotides outside the gene matches: 6. CDR3 amino acids: CASSYGTGGRQETQYF. DNA for the CDR3: TGTGCCAGCAGCTATGGGACAGGGGGCCGACAAGAGACCCAGTACTTC.